This T cell receptor (beta chain) is drawn from a study of regulatory T cells in long-lasting Graves disease. Study in general: Persistent Graves' disease denoted over 5 years of antithyroid drugs plus positive TSH receptor antibodies.

Indicated time point: persistent/refractory GD, antithyroid drugs over 5 years with positive TRAb. From PBMCs, RNA was extracted and then used to make the TCR library. Regarding the study as a whole: Segments TRBV28, TRBJ1-2 and TRBJ2-5 showed preferential usage in persistent disease. Newly diagnosed Graves' patients had higher TCR diversity than persistent ones. New patients shared 970 or so public clonotypes, and persistent patients shared more, with under 3,500.

Investigators prepared the TCR beta libraries by applying iRepertoire HTBI primers and Arm-PCR of CDR3 regions. Each CDR3 protein gets one entry after TCRdb re-called the multiplex PCR reads with MiXCR. Of roughly 450,000 distinct CDR3 sequences listed, about 20% are singletons. The CDR3 is made up of 15 amino acids. V lost 5 bases and J lost 0, with 14 bases in between. In the case of this clonotype: The antigen remains unidentified.

This TCR was sampled from a female donor with Graves disease. The chain carries TRBV12-3 or TRBV12-4 and TRBJ2-7, with D uncertain. Sequenced here: peripheral blood mononuclear cells (PBMCs), sampled when the disease was refractory, from a patient treated with antithyroid drugs. The CDR3 loop is CASSTLRRGSYEQYF. The DNA for the CDR3 is TGTGCCAGCAGTACCCTCCGGCGTGGCTCCTACGAGCAGTACTTC.